Each of the 10 T cell receptor beta chains below was sequenced from the same sample in a study of blood T cell repertoires in COVID-19. The assay was immunoSEQ multiplex PCR, and TCRdb's table has in-frame clones only and misses some. This table holds some 250,000 clones, around nine tenths found once. Source material: peripheral blood. These receptors were obtained from a woman aged 40 to 50 who had recovered from COVID-19.

The chain carries TRBV7-2 and TRBJ2-7; 8 nucleotides agree with TRBD2. This CDR3 has 16 amino acids. With V trimmed by 5 bases and J by 5 bases, 14 bases remained unmatched. CDR1 and CDR2 (germline): SGHTA, FQGNSA. CDR3 region: CASSPRGAGAGDEQYF. CDR3 coding DNA: TGTGCCAGCAGCCCCCGAGGAGCGGGAGCCGGGGACGAGCAGTACTTC.

V usage is TRBV30 and J usage is TRBJ1-2; TRBD1 is a possible D gene (5 bases). The CDR3 totals 14 residues. V was shortened by 2 bases and J by 5 bases, with 15 bases between the two germline ends. Germline CDR1 reads GTSNPN; CDR2 reads SVGIG (reference sequence). This chain's CDR3 is CAWSPGVEGYGYTF. The DNA of the CDR3 is TGTGCCTGGAGTCCGGGGGTTGAAGGGTATGGCTACACCTTC.

The genes are TRBV2 and TRBJ2-2; 8 bases match TRBD2. The germline CDR1 and CDR2 sequences are SNHLY and FYNNEI. The CDR3 totals 15 residues. V lost 6 bases and J lost 4; bases outside the gene matches: 7. CDR3 loop: CASSASAGGTGELFF. The CDR3 DNA is TGTGCCAGCAGCGCCAGCGCGGGGGGCACCGGGGAGCTGTTTTTT.

CDR3 loop: CASSKLAGWGEQYF. CDR3 bases: TGTGCCAGCAGTAAACTAGCGGGTTGGGGCGAGCAGTACTTC. This chain links TRBV6-2 or TRBV6-3 with TRBJ2-7; 9 bases match TRBD2. Trimming at V came to 5 bases and at J to 6 bases, leaving 8 bases not matched to a gene. The CDR3 is 14 residues long. Germline CDR1 and CDR2: MNHEY and SVGEGT.

The chain carries TRBV9 and TRBJ1-4; no clear D. V dropped 2 bases and J dropped 0 bases, with 8 bases sitting between them. The germline CDR1 and CDR2 sequences are SGDLS and YYNGEE. This CDR3 spans 15 amino acids. CDR3 nucleotides: TGTGCCAGCAGCGTTAGTCCATCAACTAATGAAAAACTGTTTTTT. Its translation: CASSVSPSTNEKLFF.

The chain's CDR3 is CASSPRGTAIGGANVLTF. The CDR3 bases are TGTGCCAGCTCACCAAGGGGGACGGCCATCGGCGGGGCCAACGTCCTGACTTTC. The chain joins TRBV18 to TRBJ2-6; weak D call: TRBD1 (6 bases). Trimming shortened V by 2 bases and J by 4 bases, and 18 bases separated the two germline ends. CDR1 is KGHSH and CDR2 is LQKENI in the germline V gene. This CDR3 is built from 18 residues.

The rearrangement links TRBV21-1 to TRBJ1-2; the listed D gene, TRBD1, was not tested against the DNA. TRBV21-1 is labeled a pseudogene. The CDR3 length is 15 residues. The CDR3 loop is CASSKEDRTFYGYTF. The CDR3, as DNA: TGTGCCAGCAGCAAAGAGGACAGAACCTTCTATGGCTACACCTTC.

This clone was observed once. The chain combines TRBV5-1 with TRBJ1-3, with D unresolved. V lost 1 base to trimming and J lost 5 bases, with 16 bases between them. CDR1 is SGHRS, CDR2 YFSETQ, per germline. The length of the CDR3 is 16 residues. CDR3 sequence: CASSLPRGNGRNTIYF. CDR3 coding DNA: TGCGCCAGCAGCTTGCCCCGGGGTAATGGGAGAAACACCATATATTTT.

The rearrangement links TRBV10-2 to TRBJ1-1; D not certain. Germline V lookup: CDR1 WSHSY, CDR2 SAAADI. The V end was cut by 6 bases, the J end by 0 bases, with 8 bases between. This CDR3 has 13 amino acids. The CDR3 DNA follows: TGCGCCAGCAGCGGGGTAATGAACACTGAAGCTTTCTTT. Protein sequence: CASSGVMNTEAFF.

V usage is TRBV27 and J usage is TRBJ2-2, with 10 bases that match TRBD1. The germline V gene encodes CDR1 MNHEY and CDR2 SMNVEV (reference sequence). The CDR3 length is 16 residues. V shed 5 bases and J 2 bases; nucleotides not matched to a gene: 5. CDR3 sequence: CASSPGDRGNTGELFF. CDR3 nucleotides: TGTGCCAGCAGTCCCGGGGACAGGGGAAACACCGGGGAGCTGTTTTTT.